This T cell receptor (beta chain) comes out of a study of T cell changes during pregnancy in multiple sclerosis. Assay used: immunoSEQ multiplex PCR; TCRdb lists only in-frame clones, some missing. The repertoire has tens of thousands of clones, 91% of them found once; the top ten carry roughly 0.68%. In this sample, this clone turned up once. Germline CDR1 and CDR2: LGHNA and YSLEER. V was cut by 0 bases and J by 8 bases, with 13 bases left in between. The CDR3 runs to 14 residues. The material was CD4+ T cells from peripheral blood mononuclear cells, obtained after pregnancy. This chain joins TRBV4-3 and TRBJ1-2; D not certain. This receptor was identified in a female donor in good health, enrolled as a control in a pregnancy study. This CDR3 is CASSQDPESGGYTF. The DNA for the CDR3 is TGCGCCAGCAGCCAAGATCCGGAGTCGGGGGGCTACACCTTC.